The 26 T cell receptor beta chains below come from one sample, sequenced in a study of blood T cells in healthy people across ages. Alongside a J-beta primer mix, a sample-barcoded 5' primer served in a second PCR lasting about 7 to 11 cycles. A single record per CDR3 protein comes from TCRdb applying MiXCR to the 5' RACE reads. The sample lists about 730,000 distinct CDR3 sequences, 35% to 45% occurring once. The sample consisted of blood. The receptor source for this set is a woman aged 60 to 75 in good health.

The chain uses TRBV20-1 and TRBJ1-5; a weak D match, TRBD1 (5 bases). Germline loops: CDR1 DFQATT, CDR2 SNEGSKA (reference sequence). Trimming took 1 base from V and 3 from J, leaving 25 bases between them. The CDR3 consists of 19 residues. DNA for the CDR3: TGCAGTGCTAGAGGGGGCCCCGCGGGGACCCCAACGGACAATCAGCCCCAGCATTTT. The encoded protein is CSARGGPAGTPTDNQPQHF.

This clonotype was picked up a small number of times. The chain has TRBV10-3 and TRBJ2-7; D possibly corresponds to TRBD1 (6 bases). The CDR3 sequence is 16 residues long. V dropped 2 bases and J dropped 2 bases, with 16 bases sitting between them. Germline V CDR1 and CDR2: ENHRY, SYGVKD. CDR3 loop: CAISEGETGLTYEQYF. Written as DNA, the CDR3 is TGTGCCATCAGTGAGGGTGAGACAGGATTAACCTACGAGCAGTACTTC.

This clonotype was seen a handful of times. V gene TRBV3-1 combines with J gene TRBJ1-2; tentatively, D is TRBD1 (5 bases). The germline V gene has CDR1 LGHDT and CDR2 YNNKEL (reference sequence). The CDR3 loop spans 13 amino acids. V was cut by 2 bases and J by 8 bases, with 12 bases left in between. CDR3 coding DNA: TGTGCCAGCAGCCAATCTCAGAGGGGCGGCTACACCTTC. Protein: CASSQSQRGGYTF.

This clonotype has a handful of counts. The rearrangement uses TRBV20-1 and TRBJ2-1; D possibly matches TRBD1 or TRBD2 (5 bases each). V lost 0 bases to trimming and J lost 0 bases, with 15 bases between them. There are 17 residues in the CDR3. CDR1 and CDR2 (germline): DFQATT, SNEGSKA (reference sequence). CDR3 residues: CSAREWGRGSSYNEQFF. The CDR3 DNA reads TGCAGTGCTAGAGAGTGGGGTCGGGGCAGCTCCTACAATGAGCAGTTCTTC.

This clonotype was recorded a few times. V usage is TRBV2 and J usage is TRBJ2-7; possible D gene TRBD2, 5 bases. Germline CDR1 and CDR2: SNHLY and FYNNEI. The CDR3 is made up of 15 amino acids. V dropped 7 bases and J dropped 3 bases, with 19 bases sitting between them. The DNA of the CDR3 is TGTGCCAGCACTTTGGGCTCGAGGCGGGTCTACGAGCAGTACTTC. This codes for CASTLGSRRVYEQYF. The variable domain in full, completed from reference TRBV2 and TRBJ2-7, reads EPEVTQTPSHQVTQMGQEVILRCVPISNHLYFYWYRQILGQKVEFLVSFYNNEISEKSEIFDDQFSVERPDGSNFTLKIRSTKLEDSAMYFCASTLGSRRVYEQYFGPGTRLTVT.

Details on this clonotype: The junction shows a germline mismatch at one end, possibly a read error. The rearrangement links TRBV6-1 to TRBJ2-7; TRBD1 or TRBD2 may be the D gene (5 bases each). CDR1 is MNHNS and CDR2 is SASEGT in the germline V gene. This CDR3 is 15 amino acids long. This CDR3 reads CTSSVGDHLTYEQYF. The DNA of the CDR3 is TGTACCAGCAGTGTAGGGGACCACCTCACCTACGAGCAGTACTTC.

The CDR3 loop is CASSQDMRQPQHF. The CDR3 DNA reads TGCGCCAGCAGCCAAGACATGCGGCAGCCCCAGCATTTT. This sequence joins TRBV4-3 and TRBJ1-5; D uncertain. The CDR3 extends over 13 amino acids. Germline V gene lookup returns CDR1 LGHNA and CDR2 YSLEER. The ends were cut back, 0 bases at V and 7 bases at J, with 7 bases in the middle.

This clonotype was seen a few times. The V gene is TRBV3-1, the J gene TRBJ2-3, with TRBD2 as a possible D gene (7 bases). From germline, CDR1 is LGHDT and CDR2 YNNKEL (reference sequence). CDR3 length equals 16 residues. Trimming removed 4 bases from V and 1 base from J, with 15 bases in between. The CDR3 DNA reads as TGTGCCAGCAGCCTCTGGGGGGGGCGTGGCACAGATACGCAGTATTTT. Protein sequence: CASSLWGGRGTDTQYF.

Only one count was recorded for this clonotype. The chain is built from TRBV4-3 and TRBJ2-5; TRBD2 might be the D (7 bases). V lost 2 bases, J lost 2 bases, and 18 bases lay in between. The germline V gene has CDR1 LGHNA and CDR2 YSLEER. CDR3 length: 17 amino acids. CDR3: CASSQRGGASKQETQYF. DNA of the CDR3: TGCGCCAGCAGCCAAAGAGGGGGGGCTAGTAAACAAGAGACCCAGTACTTC.

This clonotype was counted between two and nine times. This chain connects TRBV9 to TRBJ1-2, with 11 bases lining up with TRBD1. The CDR3 has 15 amino acids. Losses at the gene ends were 3 bases for V and 4 bases for J; bases not matched to a gene: 5. In germline, CDR1 is SGDLS, CDR2 YYNGEE. CDR3: CASSGTGGGFYGYTF. The CDR3 nucleotides read TGTGCCAGCAGCGGGACAGGGGGCGGTTTCTATGGCTACACCTTC.

A few counts support this clonotype. V is TRBV12-3 or TRBV12-4 and J is TRBJ2-1, with 7 bases fitting TRBD2. With 2 bases clipped from V and 4 bases from J, the junction kept 5 bases outside the gene matches. The CDR3 runs to 15 residues. The CDR3 DNA reads as TGTGCCAGCAGTTTAAGTCTCGGGAGGTACAATGAGCAGTTCTTC. Its translation: CASSLSLGRYNEQFF.

This clonotype was found a few times. The chain's CDR3 is CSARNTGNDNSPLHF. The CDR3 region has the DNA TGCAGTGCTAGAAATACAGGGAATGATAATTCACCCCTCCACTTT. The J gene is TRBJ1-6, the V gene TRBV20-1; a weak D match, TRBD1 (6 bases). CDR3 length equals 15 residues. Germline V CDR1 and CDR2: DFQATT, SNEGSKA (reference sequence). V lost 2 bases, J lost 5 bases, and 13 bases lay in between.

The chain uses TRBV6-2 or TRBV6-3 and TRBJ2-5, with 7 nucleotides matching TRBD2. The DNA end lines up better with TRBJ2-7; the J call may be wrong. The CDR3 spans 16 residues. Germline assignment: CDR1 MNHEY and CDR2 SVGEGT. The CDR3 DNA reads as TGTGCCAGCAGTTATGGGGGAGGGCCGGTCCTCTACGAGCAGTACTTC. This gives the protein CASSYGGGPVLYEQYF.

This clonotype was recorded many times. This chain connects TRBV5-1 to TRBJ2-3; TRBD1 is a possible D gene (6 bases). The CDR3 consists of 14 residues. Trimming took 1 base from V and 10 from J, leaving 16 bases between them. CDR1 and CDR2 (germline): SGHRS, YFSETQ. The CDR3 DNA reads TGCGCCAGCAGCTTGACCAGCACCAGGGGTGCGCAGTATTTT. It translates to CASSLTSTRGAQYF.

There are a few counts of this clonotype. The V call is TRBV20-1, the J call TRBJ2-7; TRBD2 aligns across 16 bases. The germline CDR1 and CDR2 sequences are DFQATT and SNEGSKA (reference sequence). Losses at the gene ends were 1 base for V and 4 bases for J; bases not matched to a gene: 7. CDR3 length equals 17 residues. Here the CDR3 DNA reads TGCAGTGCTAGAGGGGGGACTAGCGGGAGGGCCTGGTACGAGCAGTACTTC. It is translated as CSARGGTSGRAWYEQYF.

In its sample, this clonotype was seen a few times. The V and J genes are TRBV7-2 and TRBJ2-1; D gene unclear. Trimming shortened V by 5 bases and J by 4 bases, and 9 bases separated the two germline ends. The germline V gene has CDR1 SGHTA and CDR2 FQGNSA. CDR3 length: 13 residues. The CDR3 reads CASSVVDYNEQFF. In DNA form, the CDR3 reads TGTGCCAGCAGCGTAGTTGATTACAATGAGCAGTTCTTC.

This clonotype was seen a handful of times. V usage is TRBV9 and J usage is TRBJ1-2; 8 positions agree with TRBD1. With V trimmed by 0 bases and J by 5 bases, 3 bases remained unmatched. Germline lookup yields CDR1 SGDLS and CDR2 YYNGEE. The CDR3 runs to 14 residues. CDR3 nucleotides: TGTGCCAGCAGCGTAGGGCAGGGGGCTTATGGCTACACCTTC. Protein product: CASSVGQGAYGYTF.

This clonotype was recorded many times. The CDR3 is CSAARGRGTDTQYF. CDR3 nucleotides: TGCAGCGCTGCCCGGGGGCGCGGCACAGATACGCAGTATTTT. The J gene is TRBJ2-3, the V gene TRBV29-1; the D gene could be TRBD1 or TRBD2 (6 bases each). V dropped 7 bases and J dropped 1 base, with 15 bases sitting between them. Per the germline V gene, CDR1 is SQVTM and CDR2 is ANQGSEA. The CDR3 has 14 residues.

The genes are TRBV7-2 and TRBJ2-7; D tentatively reads TRBD1 or TRBD2 (6 bases each). The length of the CDR3 is 14 residues. Between the trimmed V and J ends, which lost 3 bases and 7 bases, there was a span of 16 bases. The V gene's germline CDR1 is SGHTA and CDR2 FQGNSA. CDR3 sequence: CASSLDSGAGEQYF. DNA of the CDR3: TGTGCCAGCAGCTTGGATTCGGGGGCAGGGGAGCAGTACTTC.

V is TRBV4-1 and J is TRBJ1-5; the match to TRBD1 covers 7 bases. CDR1 and CDR2 from the germline V gene are MGHRA and YSYEKL. CDR3 length: 16 amino acids. The V and J ends lost 4 bases and 4 bases, in that order; junction bases with no gene match: 10. The CDR3 spells CASSLQQGRDNQPQHF. CDR3 bases: TGCGCCAGCAGCCTTCAACAGGGGAGGGATAATCAGCCCCAGCATTTT.

This clonotype was counted a few times. This sequence joins TRBV9 and TRBJ2-1, with TRBD2 identical over 12 bases. After removal of 0 bases from V and 10 bases from J, the junction contained 8 bases not matched to a gene. This CDR3 spans 16 amino acids. CDR1 is SGDLS and CDR2 is YYNGEE in the germline V gene. CDR3 nucleotides: TGTGCCAGCAGCGTAGATACTAGCGGGGGGCCTGGAGAGCAGTTCTTC. Translated: CASSVDTSGGPGEQFF.

In this sample, this clonotype turned up a few times. V and J are TRBV7-9 and TRBJ2-3; 9 bases match TRBD2. CDR3 length: 16 amino acids. V trimming: 4 bases; J trimming: 4 bases; junction bases outside the gene matches: 9. CDR1 and CDR2 (germline): SEHNR, FQNEAQ (reference sequence). The CDR3: CASSSSGTSLADTQYF. CDR3 in DNA: TGTGCCAGCAGCTCCTCCGGGACTAGCCTTGCAGATACGCAGTATTTT.

The J gene is TRBJ2-1, the V gene TRBV3-1, with unresolved D. CDR1 and CDR2 from the germline V gene are LGHDT and YNNKEL (reference sequence). Deletions cut 3 bases from V and 8 bases from J, with 5 bases between. The CDR3 has 11 amino acids. The CDR3 coding sequence is TGTGCCAGCAGCCAGGCCCATGAGCAGTTCTTC. This encodes CASSQAHEQFF.

This clonotype appeared many times. The gene calls are TRBV20-1 and TRBJ2-5, with 10 bases aligning to TRBD2. Germline V gene lookup returns CDR1 DFQATT and CDR2 SNEGSKA (reference sequence). This CDR3 region has 15 residues. V lost 4 bases and J lost 7; bases outside the gene matches: 12. The CDR3 DNA reads TGCAGTGCTAATCCGACTAGCGGGCGGGAGGGGACCCAGTACTTC. It translates to CSANPTSGREGTQYF.

Note on this clonotype: Germline is not matched at one junction end, which may reflect a read error. The DNA of the CDR3 is TGCGCCAGCAGCCCGGGACAGTACAAGGAGCAGTTCTTC. Amino acid sequence: CASSPGQYKEQFF. The chain has TRBV10-1 and TRBJ2-1; TRBD1 matches at 7 bases. This CDR3 region has 13 residues. Per germline, CDR1 WNHNN and CDR2 SYGVQD (reference sequence).

The CDR3 DNA follows: TGTGCCATCAATGGGCAGGGTGAAAGGGATGGCTACACCTTC. Amino acids: CAINGQGERDGYTF. The gene calls are TRBV10-3 and TRBJ1-2, with D maybe TRBD1 (5 bases). The CDR3 loop spans 14 amino acids. Germline assignment: CDR1 ENHRY and CDR2 SYGVKD. V was cut by 7 bases and J by 6 bases, with 18 bases left in between.